Listed here is a single T cell receptor beta chain. Repertoires were generated with immunoSEQ multiplex PCR, while TCRdb's copy carries only in-frame clones and drops some. The sample has about 160,000 clones; roughly 87% are singletons. This entry belongs to a study of blood T cell repertoires in COVID-19. About the study: The study drew acute and convalescent COVID-19 samples from the United States, Italy and Spain. PBMCs, B-cell-depleted T cells, or T cells were the source of the cDNA or gDNA that made up the material.

CDR3 size: 17 residues. The chain recombines TRBV21-1 with TRBJ1-5; the tabulated D call, TRBD1, remains unverified against the DNA. TRBV21-1 represents a pseudogene. Source material: peripheral blood. The clonotype originates from a woman in her sixties who had recovered from COVID-19. The CDR3 is CASSSTTGSVRNQPQHF. CDR3 DNA sequence: TGTGCCAGCAGCAGCACCACAGGGTCGGTTCGGAATCAGCCCCAGCATTTT.